The table lists the clone carrying this T cell receptor (beta chain) with a few counts. PCR involved 60 Vbeta and 13 Jbeta primers. Some clones are missing from TCRdb's copy, which holds only in-frame ones; the method was immunoSEQ multiplex PCR. This table holds 95,000 to 150,000 clones, around three quarters found once. The data are from a study of cytomegalovirus exposure and HLA in healthy donors. This CDR3 comprises 12 residues. Trimming removed 5 bases from V and 7 bases from J, with 9 bases in between. The germline gives CDR1 SGHVS, CDR2 FNYEAQ. This TCR was recovered from a woman aged 40-49 years in good health and CMV-seronegative. Sequenced input: PBMCs. The chain couples TRBV7-6 to TRBJ1-5; no definite D call. The chain's CDR3 is CASSGFGQPQHF. The CDR3 DNA reads as TGTGCCAGCAGCGGGTTCGGGCAGCCCCAGCATTTT.